This T cell receptor beta chain comes out of a study of blood T cell repertoires in COVID-19. Repertoires were generated with immunoSEQ multiplex PCR, while TCRdb's copy carries only in-frame clones and drops some. This table holds about 120,000 clones, 75% to 90% found once. This TCR came from a man aged 25-45 years with acute or convalescent COVID-19. Sequenced material: peripheral blood.

CDR3 in DNA: TGTGCCAGCAGCAAGGGACAGACGAACACTGAAGCTTTCTTT. It is translated as CASSKGQTNTEAFF. J is TRBJ1-1 and V is TRBV7-2; 7 positions match TRBD1. After removal of 5 bases from V and 1 base from J, the junction contained 4 bases not matched to a gene. The CDR3 loop spans 14 amino acids. Germline V gene lookup returns CDR1 SGHTA and CDR2 FQGNSA.